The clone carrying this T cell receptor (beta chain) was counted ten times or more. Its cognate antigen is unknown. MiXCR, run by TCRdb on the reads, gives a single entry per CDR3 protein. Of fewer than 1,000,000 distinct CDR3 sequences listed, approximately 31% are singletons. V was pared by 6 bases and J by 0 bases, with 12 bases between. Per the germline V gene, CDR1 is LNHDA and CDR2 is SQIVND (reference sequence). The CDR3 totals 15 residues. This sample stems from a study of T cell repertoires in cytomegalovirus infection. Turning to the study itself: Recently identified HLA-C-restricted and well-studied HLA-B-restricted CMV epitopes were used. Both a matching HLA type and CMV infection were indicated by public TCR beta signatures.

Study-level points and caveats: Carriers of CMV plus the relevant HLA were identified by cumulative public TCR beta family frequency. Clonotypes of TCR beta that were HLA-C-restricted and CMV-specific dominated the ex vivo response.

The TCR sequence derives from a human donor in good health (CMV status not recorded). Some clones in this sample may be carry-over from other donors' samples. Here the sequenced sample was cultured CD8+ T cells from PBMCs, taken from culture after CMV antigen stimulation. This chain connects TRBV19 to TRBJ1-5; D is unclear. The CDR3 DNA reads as TGTGCCAGTAGATACGCGGATTATAGCAATCAGCCCCAGCATTTT. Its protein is CASRYADYSNQPQHF.